The 14 T cell receptor beta chains given below trace back to one sample, sequenced in a study of radiation and T cells in renal cell carcinoma. The time point is: blood 2 weeks post-SBRT. Treatment indicated: 15 Gy SBRT to primary tumor, nephrectomy 4 weeks later. Profiled with immunoSEQ multiplex PCR; TCRdb holds only in-frame clones, not every one. Of some 26,000 clones listed, about 84% are singletons. Specimen: blood, collected from a patient whose treatment included radiotherapy and nephrectomy. The receptors were gathered from a man aged 55-75 years with renal cell carcinoma.

This chain joins TRBV4-1 and TRBJ2-7, with TRBD2 identical over 7 bases. Germline CDR1 and CDR2: MGHRA and YSYEKL. V shed 1 base, J shed 3 bases, and the junction held 6 bases outside the gene matches. This CDR3 spans 15 amino acids. In DNA form, the CDR3 reads TGCGCCAGCAGCCAAGCTGCTAGCGGAGACTACGAGCAGTACTTC. Protein sequence: CASSQAASGDYEQYF.

V usage is TRBV7-2 and J usage is TRBJ2-3; 7 bases align to TRBD2. The V gene end was trimmed by 1 base and the J gene end by 2 bases; junction bases not matched to a gene: 3. CDR3 length: 15 residues. From germline, CDR1 is SGHTA and CDR2 FQGNSA. CDR3 region: CASSLELAYTDTQYF. The CDR3 DNA follows: TGTGCCAGCAGCTTAGAACTAGCGTACACAGATACGCAGTATTTT. The whole variable domain, remainder taken from reference TRBV7-2 and TRBJ2-3, is GAGVSQSPSNKVTEKGKDVELRCDPISGHTALYWYRQSLGQGLEFLIYFQGNSAPDKSGLPSDRFSAERTGGSVSTLTIQRTQQEDSAVYLCASSLELAYTDTQYFGPGTRLTVL.

V is TRBV5-1 and J is TRBJ2-1; D remains ambiguous. Germline CDR1 reads SGHRS; CDR2 reads YFSETQ. CDR3 length: 16 residues. V lost 3 bases to trimming and J lost 0 bases, with 13 bases between them. The DNA of the CDR3 is TGCGCCAGCAGCTGGGAACTCCGCTCCTCCTACAATGAGCAGTTCTTC. Amino acid sequence: CASSWELRSSYNEQFF.

This chain connects TRBV11-2 to TRBJ2-7; D tentatively reads TRBD1 or TRBD2 (6 bases each). This CDR3 is built from 15 residues. Germline assignment: CDR1 SGHAT and CDR2 FQNNGV. V dropped 3 bases and J dropped 0 bases, with 12 bases sitting between them. Written as DNA, the CDR3 is TGTGCCAGCAGCTTGGGGGCGGGGAGCTCCTACGAGCAGTACTTC. Amino acid sequence: CASSLGAGSSYEQYF. Complete variable domain (other parts from reference TRBV11-2 and TRBJ2-7): EAGVAQSPRYKIIEKRQSVAFWCNPISGHATLYWYQQILGQGPKLLIQFQNNGVVDDSQLPKDRFSAERLKGVDSTLKIQPAKLEDSAVYLCASSLGAGSSYEQYFGPGTRLTVT.

The chain is built from TRBV4-1 and TRBJ2-3; 7 bases agree with TRBD1. Germline assignment: CDR1 MGHRA and CDR2 YSYEKL. CDR3 length equals 15 residues. V was pared by 3 bases and J by 2 bases, with 5 bases of the junction left unmatched. The CDR3 spells CASSQDGTATDTQYF. CDR3 in DNA: TGCGCCAGCAGCCAGGACGGGACAGCCACAGATACGCAGTATTTT.

The chain carries TRBV15 and TRBJ1-5; tentative D call: TRBD1 (5 bases). V lost 4 bases, J lost 2 bases, and 21 bases lay in between. CDR1 LNHNV and CDR2 YYDKDF come from the germline V gene (reference sequence). CDR3 length: 18 residues. DNA of the CDR3: TGTGCCACCAGCACCTTACCTCCGGGACGGATGGGCAATCAGCCCCAGCATTTT. The encoded protein is CATSTLPPGRMGNQPQHF.

The chain employs TRBV5-1 and TRBJ1-3, with D hard to call. Germline assignment: CDR1 SGHRS and CDR2 YFSETQ. The V end was cut by 6 bases, the J end by 4 bases, with 11 bases between. This CDR3 contains 13 residues. The CDR3 loop reads CASKDDRGNTIYF. In DNA, the CDR3 is TGCGCCAGCAAGGACGACCGAGGAAACACCATATATTTT.

This rearrangement joins TRBV9 to TRBJ2-2; 9 bases align to TRBD2. This CDR3 comprises 15 residues. Germline V CDR1 and CDR2: SGDLS, YYNGEE. Trimming at V came to 3 bases and at J to 1 base, leaving 1 base not matched to a gene. The CDR3 DNA sequence: TGTGCCAGCAGCGCGACTAGCGGGAACACCGGGGAGCTGTTTTTT. Its protein is CASSATSGNTGELFF.

The chain links TRBV18 to TRBJ2-1, with a possible D match to TRBD2 (5 bases). Germline CDR1 reads KGHSH; CDR2 reads LQKENI. This CDR3 comprises 15 residues. V lost 3 bases and J lost 2, with 11 bases in between. The CDR3 DNA sequence: TGTGCCAGCTCACCCGGACTTAGTACCTACAATGAGCAGTTCTTC. Translating it yields CASSPGLSTYNEQFF.

The V call is TRBV30, the J call TRBJ1-5; TRBD1 might be the D (5 bases). Germline CDR1 reads GTSNPN; CDR2 reads SVGIG (reference sequence). CDR3 length: 17 residues. V was cut by 0 bases and J by 2 bases, with 17 bases left in between. CDR3 DNA: TGTGCCTGGAGTGTAGGGCCGGGGGGAGTAGGCAATCAGCCCCAGCATTTT. As protein: CAWSVGPGGVGNQPQHF.

The chain joins TRBV27 to TRBJ2-2; D gene unclear. The germline V gene encodes CDR1 MNHEY and CDR2 SMNVEV (reference sequence). The CDR3 has 13 amino acids. V was trimmed by 3 bases and J by 4 bases, leaving 6 bases between them. DNA for the CDR3: TGTGCCAGCAGTTTCGAACTCACCGGGGAGCTGTTTTTT. It is translated as CASSFELTGELFF.

The chain is built from TRBV5-4 and TRBJ2-5, with D possibly TRBD1 on 7 matching bases. The end of the DNA is better explained by TRBJ2-7, so the J call may be wrong. Germline-derived CDR1 and CDR2 are SGHNT and YYREEE (reference sequence). CDR3 length: 17 amino acids. The CDR3 here is CASSLRRGLSGSYEQYF. The DNA for the CDR3 is TGTGCCAGCAGCCTGAGGAGGGGGCTTAGCGGTTCCTACGAGCAGTACTTC.

Here the CDR3 reads CASSKGDYQPQHF. In DNA, the CDR3 is TGTGCCAGCAGTAAGGGTGACTATCAGCCCCAGCATTTT. V gene TRBV9 combines with J gene TRBJ1-5, with D hard to call. CDR1 is SGDLS and CDR2 is YYNGEE in the germline V gene. CDR3 size: 13 residues. With 5 bases removed from V and 5 bases from J, the gap between germline ends came to 11 bases.

The chain couples TRBV5-1 to TRBJ2-6, with D possibly TRBD2 on 6 matching bases. The CDR3 loop spans 17 amino acids. Germline V gene lookup returns CDR1 SGHRS and CDR2 YFSETQ. V was shortened by 6 bases and J by 0 bases, with 16 bases between the two germline ends. The chain's CDR3 is CASTMRGQISGANVLTF. The CDR3 nucleotides read TGCGCCAGCACCATGCGGGGTCAGATCTCTGGGGCCAACGTCCTGACTTTC.